The sequence of this T cell receptor beta chain was determined in a study of human T cells and chemical hapten exposure (dated by TCRdb to the early 2020s). Concerning the study at large: For sensitization, 2% DPC in acetone was applied to a 2 cm by 2 cm area of upper inner arm skin. In alopecia patients, the study followed how the peripheral blood TCR repertoire changed in vivo over primary and secondary sensitization to diphenylcyclopropenone (DPC), a hapten. Patch testing was done on the upper back using Finn chambers containing 0.01% DPC, and results were scored after 6 days according to International Contact Dermatitis Research Group standards. Throughout the study period of around 25 weeks, patients also received therapeutic DPC doses to the scalp every week. The libraries were sequenced as a pool, and the TCR yield per sample differed mostly because of small variations in library volumes within the pool. Most of the patients in the cohort were female, and the cohort covered alopecia areata with under or over 50% scalp involvement, alopecia totalis and alopecia universalis. Blood for TCR sequencing was provided by twenty-nine alopecia patients at one to four time points (pre-sensitization, 2, 6 and 24 weeks). Blood samples were taken from patients before sensitization (week 0) and at 2, 6 and about 24 weeks after DPC sensitization.

Details on this clonotype: It lacks a known antigen. No clone much larger than this one lies a single base away; base qualities are absent.

CDR1 and CDR2 (MNHNS, SASEGT) derive from the germline V gene. Clipping removes 7 bases from V and 4 bases from J, with 6 as the unmatched junction base count. CDR3 length: 13 amino acids, cysteine to phenylalanine. Only the CDR3 DNA is retained, 39 bases long and in frame from the first base. The library was built by means of RACE. The reads were generated on a NextSeq 500. During library preparation, unique molecular identifiers were attached to individual cDNA molecules so that TCRs could be counted quantitatively and reproducibly. Both TCR alpha and TCR beta chains were sequenced from each blood RNA sample. The authors processed their data as follows. A median of around 96,000 TCRs per sample was observed, with a range of about 20,000 to 750,000. The Decombinator software suite was used to annotate the V, J and CDR3 of the TCR reads. Every sample was subsampled to the same number of TCRs (28,000) for the PS versus PT1 abundance plots. TCRs were defined as expanded if absent before sensitization and observed at least eight times at the 2-week time point. In TCRdb, the public reads were trimmed at Q25 with fastp and aligned with MiXCR, with productive beta chains retained. Identical CDR3 proteins give one entry, which carries the most common genes and DNA. These V and J calls derive from TCRdb rather than the authors' analysis. The sample includes more than 300,000 distinct CDR3 sequences, with 5.5% observed a single time. About 8.2% of the sample comes from the top ten.

Overall study results and their limits: Significantly more large CDR3 similarity clusters were formed by expanded TCRs than by pre-sensitization or healthy control sets, consistent with antigen-driven responses. Repeated subsampling changed both the strength of the expansion versus patch-test correlation and the threshold at which the correlation became significant. The number of PT1 expanded TCRs positively correlated with patch test score, significant at thresholds 8, 16 and 32 but not 4. Because all patients had alopecia, a presumed autoimmune disease, the immune response of the patients might differ from that of healthy individuals. The number of TCRs above 1 in 1000 frequency did not change with DPC sensitization; there was no evidence of global repertoire structure alterations.

This specimen's time point label, interpreted: pre-sensitization, week 0. The sample's treatment or condition label, in plain terms: therapeutic diphenylcyclopropenone sensitization with weekly scalp DPC. Blood at each patch-test visit was drawn before the patch test was applied. Patients were eligible if aged 18 to 70, diagnosed with alopecia and judged suitable for DPC therapy, and pregnant patients were excluded. Total RNA was extracted from unfractionated whole blood collected in Tempus Blood RNA tubes. Material: whole blood, obtained in connection with sensitization to the hapten diphenylcyclopropenone (DPC). The clonotype originates from a woman between 18 and 29 years old with alopecia areata. Some clones in this sample may be carry-over from other donors' samples. The chain is assembled from TRBV6-1 and TRBJ1-2; 7 central nucleotides agree with TRBD1. The CDR3 sequence is CASKPGQLYGYTF. The nucleotide sequence is TGTGCCAGCAAACCGGGACAGCTCTATGGCTACACCTTC.